The sequence of this T cell receptor beta chain was determined in a study of blood T cell repertoires in COVID-19. Assay: immunoSEQ multiplex PCR; the TCRdb copy retains only in-frame clones and omits some. The sample consists of about 250,000 clones, around 87% of them appearing once. Assignment of participants to cohorts was predicated upon participant-reported clinical history. V was pared by 11 bases and J by 3 bases, with 9 bases of the junction left unmatched. The CDR3 is made up of 14 amino acids. Germline V gives CDR1 LNHNV, CDR2 YYDKDF (reference sequence). Sequencing was carried out using PBMCs or T cells enriched from blood (not recorded which). The sequence derives from a woman aged 18-29 years who had recovered from COVID-19. This chain joins TRBV15 and TRBJ2-2; 7 bases match TRBD1. The CDR3 loop reads CASEQGWDTGELFF. The CDR3 nucleotides read TGTGCCTCAGAACAGGGGTGGGACACCGGGGAGCTGTTTTTT.